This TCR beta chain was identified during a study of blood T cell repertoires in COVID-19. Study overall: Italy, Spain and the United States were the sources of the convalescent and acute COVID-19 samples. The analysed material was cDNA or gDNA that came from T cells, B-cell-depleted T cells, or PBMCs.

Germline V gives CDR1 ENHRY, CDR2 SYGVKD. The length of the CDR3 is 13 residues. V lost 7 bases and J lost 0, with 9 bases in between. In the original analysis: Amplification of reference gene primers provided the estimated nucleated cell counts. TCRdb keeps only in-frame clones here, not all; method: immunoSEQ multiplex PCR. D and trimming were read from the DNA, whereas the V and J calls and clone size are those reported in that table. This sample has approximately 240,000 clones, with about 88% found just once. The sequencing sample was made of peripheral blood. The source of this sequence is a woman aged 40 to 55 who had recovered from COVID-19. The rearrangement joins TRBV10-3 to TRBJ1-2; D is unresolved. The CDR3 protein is CAINTDSNYGYTF. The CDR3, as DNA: TGTGCCATCAACACAGATTCTAACTATGGCTACACCTTC.